This TCR beta chain was profiled in a study of blood T cell repertoires in COVID-19. Background on the study: Italy, Spain and the United States were the sources of the convalescent and acute COVID-19 samples.

Looked up from germline, CDR1 is LGHNA and CDR2 is YNFKEQ. V shed 3 bases and J shed 1 base, with 16 bases lying between them. The length of the CDR3 is 16 residues. In the original workflow: The authors estimated nucleated cell counts from reference gene primer amplification. Here immunoSEQ multiplex PCR was the method, and the copy in TCRdb shows in-frame clones only, minus some. V and J calls and clone size are copied from that table; D and trimming were computed from the DNA. The table has 150,000 to 190,000 clones, roughly 80% seen once; the top ten hold about 0.5%. The chain carries TRBV4-2 and TRBJ2-7; D may be TRBD2 (5 bases). The clonotype was recovered from a man aged 55 to 70 with acute or convalescent COVID-19. Sequenced sample: peripheral blood. The CDR3 region is CASSQVEGGSSYEQYF. The CDR3 DNA reads TGTGCCAGCAGCCAGGTAGAGGGCGGGTCATCCTACGAGCAGTACTTC.